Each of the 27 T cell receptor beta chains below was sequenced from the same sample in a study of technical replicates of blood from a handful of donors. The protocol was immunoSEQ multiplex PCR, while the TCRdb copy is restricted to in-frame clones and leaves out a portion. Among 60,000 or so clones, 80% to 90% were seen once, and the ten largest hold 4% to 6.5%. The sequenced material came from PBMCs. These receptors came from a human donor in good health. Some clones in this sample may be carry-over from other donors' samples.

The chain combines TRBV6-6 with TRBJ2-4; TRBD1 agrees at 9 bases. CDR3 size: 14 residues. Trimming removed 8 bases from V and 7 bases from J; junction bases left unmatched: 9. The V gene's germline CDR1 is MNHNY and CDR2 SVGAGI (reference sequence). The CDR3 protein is CASFAGTGYNIQYF. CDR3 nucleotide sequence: TGTGCCAGCTTTGCCGGGACAGGGTATAACATTCAGTACTTC.

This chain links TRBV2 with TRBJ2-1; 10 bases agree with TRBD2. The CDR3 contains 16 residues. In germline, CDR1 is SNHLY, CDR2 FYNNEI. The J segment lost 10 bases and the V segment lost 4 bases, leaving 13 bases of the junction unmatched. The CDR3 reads CASSVSSGGRGGEQFF. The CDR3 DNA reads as TGTGCCAGCAGTGTATCTAGCGGGGGACGCGGCGGGGAGCAGTTCTTC.

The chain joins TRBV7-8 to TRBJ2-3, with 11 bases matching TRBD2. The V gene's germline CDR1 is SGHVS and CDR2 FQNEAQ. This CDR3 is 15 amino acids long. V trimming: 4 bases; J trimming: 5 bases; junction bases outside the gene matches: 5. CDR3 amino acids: CASSSTSGAVDTQYF. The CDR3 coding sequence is TGTGCCAGCAGCTCGACTAGCGGGGCGGTAGATACGCAGTATTTT.

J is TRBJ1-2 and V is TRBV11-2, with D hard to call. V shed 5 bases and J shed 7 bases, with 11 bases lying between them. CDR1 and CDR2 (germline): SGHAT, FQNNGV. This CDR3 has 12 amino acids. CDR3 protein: CASSEEGFGYTF. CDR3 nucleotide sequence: TGTGCCAGCAGCGAAGAGGGTTTTGGCTACACCTTC.

CDR3 region: CAWDTGRTAFF. CDR3 DNA: TGTGCCTGGGATACAGGTCGAACCGCTTTCTTT. The rearrangement uses TRBV30 and TRBJ1-1; D is perhaps TRBD1 (5 bases). CDR3 size: 11 residues. Germline CDR1 and CDR2: GTSNPN and SVGIG (reference sequence). V was cut by 5 bases and J by 11 bases, with 15 bases left in between.

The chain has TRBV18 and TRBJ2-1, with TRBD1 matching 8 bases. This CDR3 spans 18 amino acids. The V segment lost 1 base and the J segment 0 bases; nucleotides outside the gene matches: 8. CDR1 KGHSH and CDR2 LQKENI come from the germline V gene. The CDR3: CASSPLGHGTGSYNEQFF. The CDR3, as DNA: TGTGCCAGCTCACCACTTGGACACGGGACAGGCTCCTACAATGAGCAGTTCTTC.

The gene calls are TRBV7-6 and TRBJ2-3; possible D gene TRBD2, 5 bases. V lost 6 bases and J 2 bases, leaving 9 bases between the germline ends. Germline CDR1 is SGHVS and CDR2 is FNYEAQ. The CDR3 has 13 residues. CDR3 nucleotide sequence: TGTGCCAGCAGTTTCGGGAACACAGATACGCAGTATTTT. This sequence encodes CASSFGNTDTQYF.

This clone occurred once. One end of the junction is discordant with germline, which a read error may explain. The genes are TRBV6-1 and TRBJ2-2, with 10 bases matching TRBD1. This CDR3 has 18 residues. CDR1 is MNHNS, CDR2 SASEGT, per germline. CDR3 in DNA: TGTGCCAGCACTGAACCGGGACAGGGGCAAAGGTCGGCCGGGGAGCTGTTTTTT. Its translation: CASTEPGQGQRSAGELFF.

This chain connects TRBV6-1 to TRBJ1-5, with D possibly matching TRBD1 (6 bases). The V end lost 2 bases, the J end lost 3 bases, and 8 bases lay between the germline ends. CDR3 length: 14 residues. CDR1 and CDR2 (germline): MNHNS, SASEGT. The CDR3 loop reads CASSEYRDNQPQHF. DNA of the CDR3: TGTGCCAGCAGTGAATACAGGGACAATCAGCCCCAGCATTTT.

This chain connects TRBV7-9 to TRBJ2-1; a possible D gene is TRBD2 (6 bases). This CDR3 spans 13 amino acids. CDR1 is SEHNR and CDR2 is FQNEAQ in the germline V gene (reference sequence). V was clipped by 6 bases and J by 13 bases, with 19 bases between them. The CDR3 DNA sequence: TGTGCCAGCAGTCGAAGGGGCGGGGAAGTTCAGTTCTTC. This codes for CASSRRGGEVQFF.

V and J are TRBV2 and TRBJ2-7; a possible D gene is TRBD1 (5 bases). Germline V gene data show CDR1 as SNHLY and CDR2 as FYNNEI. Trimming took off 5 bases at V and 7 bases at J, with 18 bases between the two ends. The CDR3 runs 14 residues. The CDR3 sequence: CASSKQAPSGEQYF. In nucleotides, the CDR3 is TGTGCCAGCAGTAAACAGGCCCCTTCTGGGGAGCAGTACTTC.

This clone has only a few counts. CDR3 loop: CASSQATGLSYEQYF. The CDR3 DNA reads TGCGCCAGCAGCCAAGCGACAGGGTTGTCCTACGAGCAGTACTTC. This chain joins TRBV4-1 and TRBJ2-7, with 7 bases aligning to TRBD1. CDR3 length: 15 amino acids. The germline V gene has CDR1 MGHRA and CDR2 YSYEKL. V was clipped by 1 base and J by 1 base; unmatched bases: 4.

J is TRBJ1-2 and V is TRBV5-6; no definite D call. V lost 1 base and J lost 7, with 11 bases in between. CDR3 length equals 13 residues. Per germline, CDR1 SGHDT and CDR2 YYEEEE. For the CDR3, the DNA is TGTGCCAGCAGCTTGCGTCAGGCATTTGGCTACACCTTC. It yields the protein CASSLRQAFGYTF. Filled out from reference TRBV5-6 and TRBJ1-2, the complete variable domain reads DAGVTQSPTHLIKTRGQQVTLRCSPKSGHDTVSWYQQALGQGPQFIFQYYEEEERQRGNFPDRFSGHQFPNYSSELNVNALLLGDSALYLCASSLRQAFGYTFGSGTRLTVV.

The DNA of the CDR3 is TGCGCCAGCAGCCAGTTAGAGGGGGATGAGTCAACTAATGAAAAACTGTTTTTT. Translated: CASSQLEGDESTNEKLFF. J is TRBJ1-4 and V is TRBV4-1; maybe TRBD1 (6 bases). Germline V gene sequence: CDR1 MGHRA, CDR2 YSYEKL. The CDR3 is made up of 18 amino acids. Trimming pared 3 bases from V and 0 bases from J, leaving 17 bases between.

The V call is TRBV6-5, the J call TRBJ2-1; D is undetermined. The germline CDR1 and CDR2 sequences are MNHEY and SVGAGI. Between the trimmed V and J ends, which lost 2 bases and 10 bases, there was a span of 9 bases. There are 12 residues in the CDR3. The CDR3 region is CASSYGQAEQFF. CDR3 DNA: TGTGCCAGCAGTTACGGGCAAGCCGAGCAGTTCTTC.

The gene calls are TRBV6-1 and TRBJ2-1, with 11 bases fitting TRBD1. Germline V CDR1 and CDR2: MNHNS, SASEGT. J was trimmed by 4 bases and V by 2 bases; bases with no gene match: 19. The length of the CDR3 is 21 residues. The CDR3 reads CASSELNWTGGFSGKYNEQFF. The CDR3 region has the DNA TGTGCCAGCAGTGAATTGAATTGGACAGGGGGCTTTAGCGGGAAATACAATGAGCAGTTCTTC.

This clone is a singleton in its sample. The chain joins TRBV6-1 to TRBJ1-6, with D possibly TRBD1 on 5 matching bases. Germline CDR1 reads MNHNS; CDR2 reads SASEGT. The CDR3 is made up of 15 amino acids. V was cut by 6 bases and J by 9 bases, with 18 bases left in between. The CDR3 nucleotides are TGTGCCAGCAGGGACTTCCAGCCGGGGGTTTCACCCCTCCACTTT. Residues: CASRDFQPGVSPLHF.

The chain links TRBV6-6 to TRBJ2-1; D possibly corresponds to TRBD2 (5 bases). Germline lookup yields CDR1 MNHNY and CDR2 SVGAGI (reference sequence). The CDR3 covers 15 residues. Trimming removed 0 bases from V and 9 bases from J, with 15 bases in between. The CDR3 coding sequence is TGTGCCAGCAGTTACTCGTTTCCCTCGGGGAGTGAGCAGTTCTTC. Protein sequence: CASSYSFPSGSEQFF.

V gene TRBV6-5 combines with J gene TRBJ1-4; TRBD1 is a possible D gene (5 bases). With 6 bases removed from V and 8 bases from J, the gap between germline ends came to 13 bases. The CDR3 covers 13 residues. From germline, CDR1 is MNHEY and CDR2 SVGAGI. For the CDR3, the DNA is TGTGCCAGCAGCCGGGGGGTAGAAGAAAAACTGTTTTTT. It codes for CASSRGVEEKLFF.

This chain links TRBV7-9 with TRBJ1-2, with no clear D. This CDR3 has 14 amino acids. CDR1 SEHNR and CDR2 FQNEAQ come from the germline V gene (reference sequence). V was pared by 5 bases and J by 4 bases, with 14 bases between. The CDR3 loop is CASSATGSTYGYTF. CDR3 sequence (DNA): TGTGCCAGCAGCGCCACGGGATCCACCTATGGCTACACCTTC.

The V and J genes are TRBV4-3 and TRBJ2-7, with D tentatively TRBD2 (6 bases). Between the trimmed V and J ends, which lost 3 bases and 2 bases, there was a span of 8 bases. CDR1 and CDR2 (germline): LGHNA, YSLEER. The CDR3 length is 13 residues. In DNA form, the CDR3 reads TGCGCCAGCAGCCACGGCGGGACCTACGAGCAGTACTTC. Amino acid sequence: CASSHGGTYEQYF.

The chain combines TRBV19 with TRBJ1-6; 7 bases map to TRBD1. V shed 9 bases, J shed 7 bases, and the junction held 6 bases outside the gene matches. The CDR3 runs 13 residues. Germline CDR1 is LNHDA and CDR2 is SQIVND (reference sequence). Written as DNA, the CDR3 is TGTGCCAGCGGGGGACAGAGAAATTCACCCCTCCACTTT. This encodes CASGGQRNSPLHF.

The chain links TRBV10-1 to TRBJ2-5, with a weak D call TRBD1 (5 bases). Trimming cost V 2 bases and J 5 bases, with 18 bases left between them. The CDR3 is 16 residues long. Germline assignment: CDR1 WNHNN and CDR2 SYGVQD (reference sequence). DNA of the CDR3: TGCGCCAGCAGTGAGGGGGCGGACGGTTTGAAGGAGACCCAGTACTTC. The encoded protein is CASSEGADGLKETQYF.

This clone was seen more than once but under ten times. The chain's CDR3 is CASSDRNTEAFF. CDR3 sequence (DNA): TGTGCCAGCTCCGACAGAAACACTGAAGCTTTCTTT. This chain links TRBV18 with TRBJ1-1; tentative D call: TRBD1 (5 bases). Trimming removed 6 bases from V and 2 bases from J, with 7 bases in between. Germline loops: CDR1 KGHSH, CDR2 LQKENI. The CDR3 contains 12 residues.

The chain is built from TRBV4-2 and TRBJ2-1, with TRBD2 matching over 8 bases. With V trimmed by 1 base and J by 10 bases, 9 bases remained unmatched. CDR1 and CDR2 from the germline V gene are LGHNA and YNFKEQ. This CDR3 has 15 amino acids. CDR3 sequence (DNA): TGTGCCAGCAGCCAAGTATTGTTAGCGGGATCGGAGCAGTTCTTC. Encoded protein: CASSQVLLAGSEQFF.

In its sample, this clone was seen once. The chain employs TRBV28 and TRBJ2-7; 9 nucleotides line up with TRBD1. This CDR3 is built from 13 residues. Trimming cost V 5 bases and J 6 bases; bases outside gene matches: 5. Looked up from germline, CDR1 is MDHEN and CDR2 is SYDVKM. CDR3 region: CASSPTGGSEQYF. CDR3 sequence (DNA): TGTGCCAGCAGTCCAACAGGGGGCTCCGAGCAGTACTTC.

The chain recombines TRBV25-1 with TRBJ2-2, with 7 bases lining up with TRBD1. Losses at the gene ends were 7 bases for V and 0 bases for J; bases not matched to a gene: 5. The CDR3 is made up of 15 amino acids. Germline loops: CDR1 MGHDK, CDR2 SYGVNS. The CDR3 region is CASTRDSSNTGELFF. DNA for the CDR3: TGTGCCAGCACCCGGGACAGCTCGAACACCGGGGAGCTGTTTTTT.